The TCR beta chain described here comes from a study of CD8+CD57+ T cells in acquired aplastic anemia. General observations from the study: The number of CD8+ CDR3 sequences shared by patients and controls was approximately 28.

CDR3 length: 14 amino acids. Trimming cost V 5 bases and J 9 bases; bases outside gene matches: 13. Per the germline V gene, CDR1 is SNHLY and CDR2 is FYNNEI. Researchers used genomic DNA as the template to profile TCR beta VDJ and CDR3. TCRdb re-analysed the reads in MiXCR, keeping a single row per CDR3 protein. Here the sample spans approximately 130,000 distinct CDR3 sequences, approximately 41% being singletons. Of note for this clonotype: Its antigen remains unidentified.

Sequencing was carried out using sorted CD4+, CD8+, or CD8+CD57+ T cells (not recorded which) from PBMCs. V usage is TRBV2 and J usage is TRBJ2-7; the match to TRBD2 covers 7 bases. This clonotype was obtained from a human donor in good health, serving as a control. In DNA, the CDR3 is TGTGCCAGCAGTTACGGGGAGGGATATTTCGCGCAGTACTTC. Protein product: CASSYGEGYFAQYF.